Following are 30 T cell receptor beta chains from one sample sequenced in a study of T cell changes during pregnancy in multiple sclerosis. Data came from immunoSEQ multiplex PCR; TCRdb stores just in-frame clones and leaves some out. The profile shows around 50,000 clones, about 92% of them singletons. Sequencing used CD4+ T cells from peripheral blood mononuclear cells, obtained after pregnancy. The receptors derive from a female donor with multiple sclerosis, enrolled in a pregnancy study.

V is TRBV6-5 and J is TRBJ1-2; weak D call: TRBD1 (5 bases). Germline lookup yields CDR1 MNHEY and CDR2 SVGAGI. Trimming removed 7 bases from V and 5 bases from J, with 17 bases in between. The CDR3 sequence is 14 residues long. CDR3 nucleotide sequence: TGTGCCAGCAAGGTCAGGCCAGGGCGTTATGGCTACACCTTC. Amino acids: CASKVRPGRYGYTF.

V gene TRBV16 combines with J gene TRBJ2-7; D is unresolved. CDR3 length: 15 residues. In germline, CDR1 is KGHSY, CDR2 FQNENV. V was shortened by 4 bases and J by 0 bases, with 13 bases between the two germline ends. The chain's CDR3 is CASSPPLGSSYEQYF. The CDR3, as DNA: TGTGCCAGCAGCCCCCCTCTAGGTAGCTCCTACGAGCAGTACTTC.

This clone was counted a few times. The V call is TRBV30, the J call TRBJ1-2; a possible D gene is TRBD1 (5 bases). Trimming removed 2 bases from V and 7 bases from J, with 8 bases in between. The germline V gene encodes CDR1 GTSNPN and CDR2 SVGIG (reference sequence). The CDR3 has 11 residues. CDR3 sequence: CAWSPGGGYTF. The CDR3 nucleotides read TGTGCCTGGAGTCCGGGGGGTGGCTACACCTTC.

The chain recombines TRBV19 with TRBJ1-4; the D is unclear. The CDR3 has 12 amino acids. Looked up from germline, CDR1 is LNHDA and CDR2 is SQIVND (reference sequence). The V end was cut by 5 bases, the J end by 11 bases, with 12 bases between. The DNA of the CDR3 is TGTGCCAGTAGTGTAACCCACGGGAAACTGTTTTTT. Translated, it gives CASSVTHGKLFF.

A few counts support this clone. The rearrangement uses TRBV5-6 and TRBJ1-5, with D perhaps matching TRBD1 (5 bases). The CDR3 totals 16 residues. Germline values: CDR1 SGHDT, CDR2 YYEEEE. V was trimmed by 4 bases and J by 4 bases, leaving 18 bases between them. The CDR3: CASSATSGGWNQPQHF. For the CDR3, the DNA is TGTGCCAGCAGCGCAACATCTGGGGGGTGGAATCAGCCCCAGCATTTT.

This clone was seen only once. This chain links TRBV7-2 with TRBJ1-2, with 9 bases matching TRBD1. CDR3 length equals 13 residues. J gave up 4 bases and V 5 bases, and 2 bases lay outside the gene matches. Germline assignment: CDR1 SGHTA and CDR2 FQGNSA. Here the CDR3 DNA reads TGTGCCAGCAGCGTACAGGGGGCCTATGGCTACACCTTC. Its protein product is CASSVQGAYGYTF.

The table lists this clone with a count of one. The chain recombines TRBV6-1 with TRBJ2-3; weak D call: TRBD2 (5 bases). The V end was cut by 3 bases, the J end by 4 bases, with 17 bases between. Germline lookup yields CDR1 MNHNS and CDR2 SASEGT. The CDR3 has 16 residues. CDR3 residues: CASSEAVWTSPDTQYF. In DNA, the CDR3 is TGTGCCAGCAGTGAGGCGGTCTGGACTTCACCAGATACGCAGTATTTT.

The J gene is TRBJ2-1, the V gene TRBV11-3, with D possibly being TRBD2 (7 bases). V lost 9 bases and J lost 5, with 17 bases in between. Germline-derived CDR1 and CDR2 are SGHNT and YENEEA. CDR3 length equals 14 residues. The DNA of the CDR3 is TGTGCCAGTTCCGGGGGGCCCCCCAACAATGAGCAGTTCTTC. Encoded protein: CASSGGPPNNEQFF.

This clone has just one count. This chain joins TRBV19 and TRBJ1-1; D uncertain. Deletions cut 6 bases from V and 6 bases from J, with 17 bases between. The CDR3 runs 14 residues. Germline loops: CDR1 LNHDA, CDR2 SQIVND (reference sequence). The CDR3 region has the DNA TGTGCCAGTAGCCTCCTAGGTCCGGGTGCTGAAGCTTTCTTT. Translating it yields CASSLLGPGAEAFF. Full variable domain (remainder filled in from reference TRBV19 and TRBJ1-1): DGGITQSPKYLFRKEGQNVTLSCEQNLNHDAMYWYRQDPGQGLRLIYYSQIVNDFQKGDIAEGYSVSREKKESFPLTVTSAQKNPTAFYLCASSLLGPGAEAFFGQGTRLTVV.

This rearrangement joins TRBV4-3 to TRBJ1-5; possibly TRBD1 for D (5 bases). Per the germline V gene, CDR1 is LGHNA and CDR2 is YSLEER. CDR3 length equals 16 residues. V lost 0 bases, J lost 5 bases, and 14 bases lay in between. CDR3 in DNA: TGCGCCAGCAGCCAAGATAGGGCAGGGTGGGATCAGCCCCAGCATTTT. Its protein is CASSQDRAGWDQPQHF.

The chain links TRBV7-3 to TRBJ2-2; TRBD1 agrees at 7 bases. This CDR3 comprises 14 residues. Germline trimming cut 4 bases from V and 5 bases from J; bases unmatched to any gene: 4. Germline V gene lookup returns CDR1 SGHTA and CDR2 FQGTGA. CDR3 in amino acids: CASSSGQKTGELFF. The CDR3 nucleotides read TGTGCCAGCAGCTCGGGACAGAAGACCGGGGAGCTGTTTTTT.

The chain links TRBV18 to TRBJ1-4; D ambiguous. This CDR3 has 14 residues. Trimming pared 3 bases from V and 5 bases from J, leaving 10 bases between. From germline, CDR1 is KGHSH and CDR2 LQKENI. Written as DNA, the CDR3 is TGTGCCAGCTCACCGGCGGGCAGGAATGAAAAACTGTTTTTT. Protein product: CASSPAGRNEKLFF.

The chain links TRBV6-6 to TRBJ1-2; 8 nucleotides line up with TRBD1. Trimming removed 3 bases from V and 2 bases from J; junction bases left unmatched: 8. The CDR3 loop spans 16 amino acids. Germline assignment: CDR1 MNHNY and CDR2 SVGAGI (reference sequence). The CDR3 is CASSYNTGTGNYGYTF. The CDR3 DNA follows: TGTGCCAGCAGTTATAATACCGGGACAGGAAACTATGGCTACACCTTC.

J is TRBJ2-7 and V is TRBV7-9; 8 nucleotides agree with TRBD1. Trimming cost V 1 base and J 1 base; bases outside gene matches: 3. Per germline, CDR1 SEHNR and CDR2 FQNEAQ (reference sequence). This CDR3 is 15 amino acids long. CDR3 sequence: CASSLEGQASYEQYF. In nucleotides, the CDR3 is TGTGCCAGCAGCTTAGAGGGACAGGCTTCCTACGAGCAGTACTTC. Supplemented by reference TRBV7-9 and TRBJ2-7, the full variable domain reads DTGVSQNPRHKITKRGQNVTFRCDPISEHNRLYWYRQTLGQGPEFLTYFQNEAQLEKSRLLSDRFSAERPKGSFSTLEIQRTEQGDSAMYLCASSLEGQASYEQYFGPGTRLTVT.

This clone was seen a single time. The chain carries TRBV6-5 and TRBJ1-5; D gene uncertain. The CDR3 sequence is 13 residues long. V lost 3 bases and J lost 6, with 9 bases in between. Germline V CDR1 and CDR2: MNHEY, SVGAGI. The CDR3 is CASSYEYGQPQHF. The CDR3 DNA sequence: TGTGCCAGCAGTTATGAGTATGGTCAGCCCCAGCATTTT.

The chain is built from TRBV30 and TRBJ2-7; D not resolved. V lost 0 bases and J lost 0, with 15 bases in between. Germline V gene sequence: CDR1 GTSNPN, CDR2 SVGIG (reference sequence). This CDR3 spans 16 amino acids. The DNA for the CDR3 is TGTGCCTGGAGTGTAATGCGGCAGCCAACCTCCTACGAGCAGTACTTC. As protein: CAWSVMRQPTSYEQYF.

In DNA form, the CDR3 reads TGTGCCAGCAGCCCTGCAGGGACAAACTACGAGCAGTACTTC. Protein sequence: CASSPAGTNYEQYF. The chain joins TRBV5-5 to TRBJ2-5; weak D call: TRBD1 (6 bases). The DNA end lines up better with TRBJ2-7; the J call may be wrong. The CDR3 spans 14 residues. CDR1 and CDR2 from the germline V gene are SGHKS and YYEKEE (reference sequence).

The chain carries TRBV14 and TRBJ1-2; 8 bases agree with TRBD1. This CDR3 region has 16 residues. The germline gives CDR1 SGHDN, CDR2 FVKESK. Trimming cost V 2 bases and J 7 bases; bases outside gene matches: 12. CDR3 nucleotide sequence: TGTGCCAGCAGCCAATCCATTGGACAGGGACGCGGTGGCTACACCTTC. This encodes CASSQSIGQGRGGYTF.

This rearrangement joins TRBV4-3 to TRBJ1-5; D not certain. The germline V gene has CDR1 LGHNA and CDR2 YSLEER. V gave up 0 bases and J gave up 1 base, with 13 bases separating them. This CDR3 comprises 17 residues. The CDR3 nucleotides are TGCGCCAGCAGCCAAGATCTCCGGTCGGTGAGCAATCAGCCCCAGCATTTT. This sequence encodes CASSQDLRSVSNQPQHF.

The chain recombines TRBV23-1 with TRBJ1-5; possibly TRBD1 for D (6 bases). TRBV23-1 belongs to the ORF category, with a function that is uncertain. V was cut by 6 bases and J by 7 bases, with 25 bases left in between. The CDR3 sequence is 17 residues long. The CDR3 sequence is CASSQDSHPLIGQPQHF. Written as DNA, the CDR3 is TGCGCCAGCAGCCAGGACAGCCACCCTCTTATCGGACAGCCCCAGCATTTT.

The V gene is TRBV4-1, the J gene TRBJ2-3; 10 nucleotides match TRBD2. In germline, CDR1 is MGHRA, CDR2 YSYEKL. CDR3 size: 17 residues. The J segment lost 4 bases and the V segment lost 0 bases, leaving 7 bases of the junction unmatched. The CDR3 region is CASSQDRAGGPSDTQYF. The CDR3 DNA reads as TGCGCCAGCAGCCAAGATAGAGCGGGGGGGCCTTCAGATACGCAGTATTTT.

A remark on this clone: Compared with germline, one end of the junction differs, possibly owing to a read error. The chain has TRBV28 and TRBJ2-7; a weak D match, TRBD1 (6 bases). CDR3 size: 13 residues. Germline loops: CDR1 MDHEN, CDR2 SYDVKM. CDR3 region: CASSLVDSLTSNF. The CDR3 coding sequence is TGTGCCAGCAGCCTAGTGGACAGTCTAACGTCTAACTTC.

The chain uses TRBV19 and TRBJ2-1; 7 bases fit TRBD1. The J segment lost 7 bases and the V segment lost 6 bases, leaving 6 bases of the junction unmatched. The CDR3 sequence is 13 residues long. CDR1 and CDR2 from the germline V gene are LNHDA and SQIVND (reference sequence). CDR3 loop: CASSGTEWNEQFF. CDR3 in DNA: TGTGCCAGTAGCGGGACAGAGTGGAATGAGCAGTTCTTC.

CDR3 protein: CASSAEAYNSPLHF. DNA for the CDR3: TGTGCCAGCAGTGCTGAGGCCTATAATTCACCCCTCCACTTT. The chain employs TRBV6-6 and TRBJ1-6, with unresolved D. The length of the CDR3 is 14 residues. Trimming cost V 5 bases and J 2 bases, with 7 bases left between them. The germline V gene encodes CDR1 MNHNY and CDR2 SVGAGI (reference sequence).

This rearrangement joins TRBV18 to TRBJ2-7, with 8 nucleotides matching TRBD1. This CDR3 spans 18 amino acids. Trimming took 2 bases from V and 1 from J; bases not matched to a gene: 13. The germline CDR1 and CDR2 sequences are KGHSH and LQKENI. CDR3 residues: CASSPRTGLSIPSYEQYF. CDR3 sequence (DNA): TGTGCCAGCTCACCAAGGACAGGGCTGTCAATTCCATCCTACGAGCAGTACTTC.

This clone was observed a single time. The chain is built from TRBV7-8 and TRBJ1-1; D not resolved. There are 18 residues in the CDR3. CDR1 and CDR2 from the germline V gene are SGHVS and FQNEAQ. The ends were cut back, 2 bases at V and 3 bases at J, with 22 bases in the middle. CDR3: CASSLNPNRRKEDTEAFF. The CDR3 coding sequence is TGTGCCAGCAGCTTAAACCCCAACCGACGGAAAGAGGACACTGAAGCTTTCTTT.

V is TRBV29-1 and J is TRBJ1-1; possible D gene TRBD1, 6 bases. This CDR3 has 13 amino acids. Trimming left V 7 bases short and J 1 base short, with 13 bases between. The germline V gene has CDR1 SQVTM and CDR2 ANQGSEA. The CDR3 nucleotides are TGCAGCGGAAACCAGGGGAGGAACACTGAAGCTTTCTTT. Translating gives CSGNQGRNTEAFF.

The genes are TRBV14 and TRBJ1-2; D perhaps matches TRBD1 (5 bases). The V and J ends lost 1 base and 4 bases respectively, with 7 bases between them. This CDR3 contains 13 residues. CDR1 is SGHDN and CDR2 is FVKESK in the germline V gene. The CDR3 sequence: CASSQVQGYGYTF. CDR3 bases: TGTGCCAGCAGCCAAGTGCAGGGCTATGGCTACACCTTC.

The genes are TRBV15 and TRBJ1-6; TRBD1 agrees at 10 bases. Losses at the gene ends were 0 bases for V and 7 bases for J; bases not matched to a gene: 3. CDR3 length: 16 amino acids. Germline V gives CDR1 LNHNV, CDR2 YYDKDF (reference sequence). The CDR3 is CATSRDPGQGNSPLHF. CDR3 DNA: TGTGCCACCAGCAGAGATCCGGGACAGGGGAATTCACCCCTCCACTTT.

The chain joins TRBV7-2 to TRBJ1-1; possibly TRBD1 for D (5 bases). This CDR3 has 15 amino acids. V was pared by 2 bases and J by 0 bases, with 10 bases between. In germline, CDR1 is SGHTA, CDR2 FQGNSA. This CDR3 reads CASSLSVRVNTEAFF. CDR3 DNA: TGTGCCAGCAGCTTAAGCGTCAGGGTGAACACTGAAGCTTTCTTT.